A single sample gave rise to the 9 T cell receptor beta chains below, sequenced in a study of CD8 T cells in Susac syndrome. RNA amounts of roughly 0.45 to 1 ug underwent reverse transcription with random hexamers. TCRdb reanalysed the immunoSEQ multiplex PCR reads using MiXCR and keeps one entry per CDR3 protein. This table holds 230,000 or so distinct CDR3 sequences, 95% found once. Sequenced material: CD4+ T cells from PBMCs. The source is a human donor with multiple sclerosis.

The rearrangement uses TRBV20-1 and TRBJ1-1; D not resolved. The germline gives CDR1 DFQATT, CDR2 SNEGSKA (reference sequence). V was shortened by 6 bases and J by 2 bases, with 10 bases between the two germline ends. This CDR3 is built from 12 residues. CDR3 residues: CSAPDGNTEAFF. DNA for the CDR3: TGCAGTGCGCCTGACGGTAACACTGAAGCTTTCTTT.

V usage is TRBV29-1 and J usage is TRBJ2-7; TRBD2 matches at 9 bases. Germline CDR1 and CDR2: SQVTM and ANQGSEA. Trimming removed 8 bases from V and 3 bases from J; junction bases left unmatched: 8. The length of the CDR3 is 13 residues. The CDR3 is CSCSGSLLYEQYF. For the CDR3, the DNA is TGCAGCTGTAGCGGGAGCCTACTCTACGAGCAGTACTTC.

The rearrangement joins TRBV20-1 to TRBJ2-5, with unresolved D. The CDR3 totals 13 residues. Germline CDR1 and CDR2: DFQATT and SNEGSKA (reference sequence). Trimming stripped 6 bases from V and 2 bases from J, with 13 bases between. CDR3 bases: TGCAGTGCCAGATCAATCGGACAAGAGACCCAGTACTTC. It encodes CSARSIGQETQYF.

The chain joins TRBV20-1 to TRBJ2-5; no definite D call. The V gene's germline CDR1 is DFQATT and CDR2 SNEGSKA (reference sequence). Between the trimmed V and J ends, which lost 5 bases and 1 base, there was a span of 11 bases. The CDR3 contains 13 residues. The CDR3 here is CSAQVPIQETQYF. CDR3 in DNA: TGCAGTGCTCAAGTCCCGATCCAAGAGACCCAGTACTTC.

V usage is TRBV9 and J usage is TRBJ1-1; D might be TRBD1 (5 bases). CDR1 and CDR2 from the germline V gene are SGDLS and YYNGEE. The V end lost 0 bases, the J end lost 3 bases, and 21 bases lay between the germline ends. This CDR3 contains 18 residues. The CDR3 sequence is CASSVATMESGLYTEAFF. The CDR3 DNA sequence: TGTGCCAGCAGCGTAGCTACCATGGAGTCAGGGTTGTACACTGAAGCTTTCTTT.

V is TRBV5-4 and J is TRBJ2-1; D uncertain. The CDR3 is made up of 15 amino acids. The germline CDR1 and CDR2 sequences are SGHNT and YYREEE (reference sequence). Trimming removed 3 bases from V and 0 bases from J, with 10 bases in between. The CDR3 DNA reads as TGTGCCAGCAGCTCGATATCGAACTCCTACAATGAGCAGTTCTTC. The encoded protein is CASSSISNSYNEQFF. Variable domain in full (rest from reference TRBV5-4 and TRBJ2-1): ETGVTQSPTHLIKTRGQQVTLRCSSQSGHNTVSWYQQALGQGPQFIFQYYREEENGRGNFPPRFSGLQFPNYSSELNVNALELDDSALYLCASSSISNSYNEQFFGPGTRLTVL.

This chain connects TRBV2 to TRBJ2-3; D gene unclear. V was trimmed by 3 bases and J by 6 bases, leaving 4 bases between them. The CDR3 spans 11 residues. CDR1 is SNHLY, CDR2 FYNNEI, per germline. The chain's CDR3 is CASSEKDTQYF. The CDR3 DNA is TGTGCCAGCAGTGAGAAGGATACGCAGTATTTT.

The chain has TRBV5-6 and TRBJ2-6, with 7 bases identical to TRBD1. CDR3 length equals 16 residues. Germline CDR1 and CDR2: SGHDT and YYEEEE. V dropped 1 base and J dropped 2; count of bases not matched to a gene: 3. CDR3 in amino acids: CASSLYQGAGANVLTF. In DNA form, the CDR3 reads TGTGCCAGCAGCTTGTACCAGGGGGCTGGGGCCAACGTCCTGACTTTC.

This sequence joins TRBV21-1 and TRBJ2-5; the table's TRBD1 call for D was not verified on the DNA. TRBV21-1 is noted as a pseudogene. The CDR3 spans 15 residues. The CDR3 sequence: CASSKDRMGQETQYF. The CDR3 DNA reads as TGTGCCAGCAGCAAAGACAGGATGGGCCAAGAGACCCAGTACTTC.